This TCR beta chain was observed in a study of blood T cell repertoires in COVID-19. The CDR3 is made up of 15 amino acids. CDR1 is LGHDT and CDR2 is YNNKEL in the germline V gene (reference sequence). V lost 4 bases, J lost 7 bases, and 6 bases stayed unmatched. The table lists this clone with a few counts. Under the authors' procedure: Estimates of nucleated cell counts were drawn from the amplification of reference gene primers. Repertoires were generated with immunoSEQ multiplex PCR, while TCRdb's copy carries only in-frame clones and drops some. V, J and clone size are taken as reported in that table, and D and trimming were inferred from the DNA itself. The sample lists 80,000 to 100,000 clones, about 86% occurring once.

The chain recombines TRBV3-1 (or the pseudogene TRBV3-2) with TRBJ1-5; TRBD1 matches 11 bases. The receptor was derived from a woman aged 80 or over with acute or convalescent COVID-19. The sample consisted of peripheral blood. This chain's CDR3 is CASSRGQGAWQPQHF. Here the CDR3 DNA reads TGTGCCAGCAGCCGAGGACAGGGGGCTTGGCAGCCCCAGCATTTT.